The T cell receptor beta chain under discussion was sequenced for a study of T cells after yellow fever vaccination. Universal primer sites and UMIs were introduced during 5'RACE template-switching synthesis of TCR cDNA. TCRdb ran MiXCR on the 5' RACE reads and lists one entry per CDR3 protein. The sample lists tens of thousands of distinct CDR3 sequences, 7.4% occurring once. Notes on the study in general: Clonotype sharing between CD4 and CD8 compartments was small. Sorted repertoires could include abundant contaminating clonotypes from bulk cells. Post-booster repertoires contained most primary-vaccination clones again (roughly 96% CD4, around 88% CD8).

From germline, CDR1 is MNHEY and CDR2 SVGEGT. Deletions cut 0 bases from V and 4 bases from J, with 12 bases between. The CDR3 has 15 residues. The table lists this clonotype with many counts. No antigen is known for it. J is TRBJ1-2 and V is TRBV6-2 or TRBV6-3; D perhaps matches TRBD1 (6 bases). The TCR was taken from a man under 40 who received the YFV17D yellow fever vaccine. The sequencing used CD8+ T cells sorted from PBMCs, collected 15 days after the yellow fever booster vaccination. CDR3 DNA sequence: TGTGCCAGCAGTTACTCGGCAGGGGAAGGCTATGGCTACACCTTC. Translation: CASSYSAGEGYGYTF.